The 3 T cell receptor beta chains reported below all come from one sample, sequenced in a study of cytotoxic CD8 clonotypes in ibrutinib-treated CLL. Data came from immunoSEQ multiplex PCR; TCRdb stores just in-frame clones and leaves some out. The table includes around 140,000 clones, more than 75% detected once. Here the sequenced sample was PBMCs, taken after 36 months of ibrutinib treatment. The receptors were gathered from a human donor with chronic lymphocytic leukemia.

This clone has just one count. This rearrangement joins TRBV15 to TRBJ1-2; 8 bases line up with TRBD1. This CDR3 contains 14 residues. The junction had 3 bases not matched to a gene; V was cut back by 1 base and J by 5 bases. Germline V CDR1 and CDR2: LNHNV, YYDKDF (reference sequence). CDR3: CATSRVDRGYGYTF. CDR3 coding DNA: TGTGCCACCAGCAGAGTTGACAGGGGTTATGGCTACACCTTC.

This clone was picked up one time. The chain employs TRBV2 and TRBJ1-2, with 10 bases fitting TRBD1. The CDR3 spans 18 residues. The J segment lost 1 base and the V segment lost 3 bases, leaving 11 bases of the junction unmatched. From germline, CDR1 is SNHLY and CDR2 FYNNEI. CDR3 DNA sequence: TGTGCCAGCAGTGATGTGGGACAGGGGCTCCTCTTTAACTATGGCTACACCTTC. It translates to CASSDVGQGLLFNYGYTF.

V usage is TRBV28 and J usage is TRBJ2-7; D is perhaps TRBD1 (6 bases). V shed 6 bases and J shed 4 bases, with 7 bases lying between them. The CDR3 runs 11 residues. Germline-derived CDR1 and CDR2 are MDHEN and SYDVKM. DNA of the CDR3: TGTGCCAGCAGGGACAGTTACGAGCAGTACTTC. It translates to CASRDSYEQYF.